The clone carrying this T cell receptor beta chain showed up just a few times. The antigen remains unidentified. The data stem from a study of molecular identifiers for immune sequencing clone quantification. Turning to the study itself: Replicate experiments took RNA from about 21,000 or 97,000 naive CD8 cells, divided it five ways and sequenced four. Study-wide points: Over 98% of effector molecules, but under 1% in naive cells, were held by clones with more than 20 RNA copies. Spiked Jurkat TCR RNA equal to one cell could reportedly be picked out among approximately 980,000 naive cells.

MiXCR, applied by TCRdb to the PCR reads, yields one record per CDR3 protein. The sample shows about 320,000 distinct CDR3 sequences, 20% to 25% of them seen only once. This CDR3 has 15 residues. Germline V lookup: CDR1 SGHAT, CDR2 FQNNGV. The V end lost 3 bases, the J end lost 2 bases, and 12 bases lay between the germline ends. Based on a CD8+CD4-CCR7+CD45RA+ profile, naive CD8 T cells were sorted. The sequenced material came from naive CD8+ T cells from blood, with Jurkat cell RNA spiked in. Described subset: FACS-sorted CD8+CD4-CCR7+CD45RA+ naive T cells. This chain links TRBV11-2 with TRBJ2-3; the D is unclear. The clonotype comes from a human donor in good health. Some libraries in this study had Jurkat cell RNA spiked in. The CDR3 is CASSFNARVTDTQYF. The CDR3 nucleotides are TGTGCCAGCAGCTTTAACGCGCGAGTCACAGATACGCAGTATTTT.